What follows are 5 T cell receptor beta chains derived from one specimen sequenced in a study of blood T cells in healthy people across ages. Primers used in a second PCR of roughly 7 to 12 cycles were a sample-barcoded 5' primer and a J-beta primer mix. TCRdb recomputed calls from the 5' RACE reads with MiXCR, one row per CDR3 protein. This sample has hundreds of thousands of distinct CDR3 sequences, with around 62% found just once. Sequenced material: blood. These receptors were collected from a man aged 25-40 years in good health.

The V and J genes are TRBV9 and TRBJ1-2; D is possibly TRBD1 (6 bases). Germline values: CDR1 SGDLS, CDR2 YYNGEE. The CDR3 spans 15 residues. Trimming removed 4 bases from V and 3 bases from J, with 16 bases in between. Here the CDR3 reads CASSRTAGAYYGYTF. CDR3 DNA sequence: TGTGCCAGCAGCCGAACCGCGGGGGCTTACTATGGCTACACCTTC.

This rearrangement joins TRBV4-1 to TRBJ1-5; D gene uncertain. Trimming removed 0 bases from V and 5 bases from J, with 8 bases in between. This CDR3 is 14 amino acids long. Germline CDR1 is MGHRA and CDR2 is YSYEKL. The CDR3 is CASSQEEVDQPQHF. The CDR3 bases are TGCGCCAGCAGCCAAGAGGAGGTGGATCAGCCCCAGCATTTT.

The V call is TRBV27, the J call TRBJ2-7, with D maybe TRBD2 (6 bases). CDR1 is MNHEY, CDR2 SMNVEV, per germline (reference sequence). Deletions cut 4 bases from V and 2 bases from J, with 15 bases between. The CDR3 runs 15 residues. This chain's CDR3 is CASSSPEGLAYEQYF. The CDR3 region has the DNA TGTGCCAGCAGTTCCCCGGAGGGCCTTGCCTACGAGCAGTACTTC.

The rearrangement uses TRBV7-9 and TRBJ2-1; the D call may be TRBD1 or TRBD2 (6 bases each). The germline V gene has CDR1 SEHNR and CDR2 FQNEAQ (reference sequence). This CDR3 spans 14 amino acids. V was cut by 5 bases and J by 10 bases, with 18 bases left in between. In DNA form, the CDR3 reads TGTGCCAGCAGCCCCGCGAGGGGGGACGTAGAGCAGTTCTTC. Protein product: CASSPARGDVEQFF.

This clonotype was seen only a few times. The J gene is TRBJ2-7, the V gene TRBV5-1, with D possibly being TRBD1 (6 bases). CDR3 size: 15 residues. V lost 4 bases and J lost 0, with 14 bases in between. The V gene's germline CDR1 is SGHRS and CDR2 YFSETQ. CDR3 DNA sequence: TGCGCCAGCAGCGAACAGGGTGGCCTCTCCTACGAGCAGTACTTC. Encoded protein: CASSEQGGLSYEQYF.